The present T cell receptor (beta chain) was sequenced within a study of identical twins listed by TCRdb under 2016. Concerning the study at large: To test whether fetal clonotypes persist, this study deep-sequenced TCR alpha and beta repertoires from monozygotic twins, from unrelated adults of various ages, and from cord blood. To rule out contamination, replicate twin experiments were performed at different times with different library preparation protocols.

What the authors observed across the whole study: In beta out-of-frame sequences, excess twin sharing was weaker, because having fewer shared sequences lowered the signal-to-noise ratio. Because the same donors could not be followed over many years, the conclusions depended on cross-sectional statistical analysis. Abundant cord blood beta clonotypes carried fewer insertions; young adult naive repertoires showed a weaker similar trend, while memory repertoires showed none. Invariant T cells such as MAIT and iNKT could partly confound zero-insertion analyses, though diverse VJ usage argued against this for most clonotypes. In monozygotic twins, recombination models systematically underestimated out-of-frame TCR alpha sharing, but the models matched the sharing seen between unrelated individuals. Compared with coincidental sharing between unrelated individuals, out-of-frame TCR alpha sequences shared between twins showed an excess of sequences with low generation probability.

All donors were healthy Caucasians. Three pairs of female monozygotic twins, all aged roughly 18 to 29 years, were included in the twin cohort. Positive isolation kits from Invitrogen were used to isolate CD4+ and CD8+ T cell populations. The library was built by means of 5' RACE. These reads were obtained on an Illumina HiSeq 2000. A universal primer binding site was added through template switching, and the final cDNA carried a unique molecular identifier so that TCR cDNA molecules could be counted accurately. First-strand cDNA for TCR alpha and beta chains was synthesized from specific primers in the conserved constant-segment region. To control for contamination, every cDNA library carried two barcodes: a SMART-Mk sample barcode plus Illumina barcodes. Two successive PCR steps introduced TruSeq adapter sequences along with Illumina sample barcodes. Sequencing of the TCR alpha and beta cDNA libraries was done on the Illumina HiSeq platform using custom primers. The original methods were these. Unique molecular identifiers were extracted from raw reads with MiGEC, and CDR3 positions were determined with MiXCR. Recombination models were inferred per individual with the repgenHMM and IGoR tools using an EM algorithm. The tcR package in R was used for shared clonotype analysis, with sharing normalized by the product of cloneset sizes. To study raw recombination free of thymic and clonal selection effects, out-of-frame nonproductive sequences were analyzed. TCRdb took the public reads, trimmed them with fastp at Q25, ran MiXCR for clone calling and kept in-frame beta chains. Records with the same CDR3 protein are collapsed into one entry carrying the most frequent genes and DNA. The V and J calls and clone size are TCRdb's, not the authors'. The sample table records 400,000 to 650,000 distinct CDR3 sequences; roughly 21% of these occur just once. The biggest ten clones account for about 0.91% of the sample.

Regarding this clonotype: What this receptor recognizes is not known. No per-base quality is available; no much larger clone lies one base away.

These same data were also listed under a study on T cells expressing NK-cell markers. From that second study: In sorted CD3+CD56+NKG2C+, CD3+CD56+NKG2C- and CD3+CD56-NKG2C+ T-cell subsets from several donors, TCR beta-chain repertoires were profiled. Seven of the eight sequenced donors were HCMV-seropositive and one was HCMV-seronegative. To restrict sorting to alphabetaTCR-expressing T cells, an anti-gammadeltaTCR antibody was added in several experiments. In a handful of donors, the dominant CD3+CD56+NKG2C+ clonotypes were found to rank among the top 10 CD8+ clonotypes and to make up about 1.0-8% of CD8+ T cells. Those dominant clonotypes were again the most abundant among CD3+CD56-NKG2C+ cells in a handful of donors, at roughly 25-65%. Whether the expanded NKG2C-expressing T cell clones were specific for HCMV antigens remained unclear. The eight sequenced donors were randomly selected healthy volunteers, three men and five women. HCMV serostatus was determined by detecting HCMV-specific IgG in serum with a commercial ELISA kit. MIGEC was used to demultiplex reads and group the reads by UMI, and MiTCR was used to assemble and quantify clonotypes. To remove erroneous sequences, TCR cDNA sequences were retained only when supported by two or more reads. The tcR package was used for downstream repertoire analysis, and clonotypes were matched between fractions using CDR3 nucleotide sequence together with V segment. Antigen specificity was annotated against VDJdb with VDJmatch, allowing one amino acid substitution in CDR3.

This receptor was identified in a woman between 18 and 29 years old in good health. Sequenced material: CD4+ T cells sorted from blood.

The CDR3 region has the sequence CASSFTSGTDTQYF. The nucleotide sequence reads TGTGCCAGCAGCTTTACTAGCGGGACAGATACGCAGTATTTT. The chain links TRBV7-8 with TRBJ2-3; 9 central bases correspond to TRBD2. V loses 3 bases at its end and J loses 3 bases; junction bases beyond the gene matches: 1. Taken from cysteine to phenylalanine, the CDR3 has 14 residues. The read is trimmed to its CDR3 DNA, 42 bases read in frame from base 1. CDR1 SGHVS and CDR2 FQNEAQ were looked up in the germline V gene.